This T cell receptor (beta chain) stems from a study of blood T cells in healthy people across ages. The V gene lost 4 bases and the J gene lost 1 base, with 10 bases spanning the gap. Looked up from germline, CDR1 is SQVTM and CDR2 is ANQGSEA. The CDR3 is made up of 13 amino acids. The use of a sample-barcoded 5' primer and a J-beta primer mix characterized a second PCR of roughly 7 to 11 cycles. TCRdb re-derived calls from the 5' RACE reads in MiXCR, one entry per CDR3 protein. The table records some 690,000 distinct CDR3 sequences, 22% of them present only once. The chain carries TRBV29-1 and TRBJ2-5; D not resolved. The sample comprised blood. This clonotype was obtained from a man in his 70s in good health. For the CDR3, the DNA is TGCAGCGTTGGGAGACAATTCCAAGAGACCCAGTACTTC. Translating gives CSVGRQFQETQYF. The full variable domain, in which reference TRBV29-1 and TRBJ2-5 provide the parts outside the CDR3, is SAVISQKPSRDICQRGTSLTIQCQVDSQVTMMFWYRQQPGQSLTLIATANQGSEATYESGFVIDKFPISRPNLTFSTLTVSNMSPEDSSIYLCSVGRQFQETQYFGPGTRLLVL.